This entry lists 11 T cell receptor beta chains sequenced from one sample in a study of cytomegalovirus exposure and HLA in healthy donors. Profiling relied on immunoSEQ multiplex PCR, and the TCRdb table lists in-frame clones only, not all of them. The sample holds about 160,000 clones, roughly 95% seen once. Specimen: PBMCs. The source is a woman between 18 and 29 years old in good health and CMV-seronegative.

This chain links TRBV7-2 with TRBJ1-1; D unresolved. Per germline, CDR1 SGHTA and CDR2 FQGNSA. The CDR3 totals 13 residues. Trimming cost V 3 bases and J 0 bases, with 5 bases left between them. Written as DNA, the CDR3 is TGTGCCAGCAGCTTTCAGATGAACACTGAAGCTTTCTTT. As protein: CASSFQMNTEAFF.

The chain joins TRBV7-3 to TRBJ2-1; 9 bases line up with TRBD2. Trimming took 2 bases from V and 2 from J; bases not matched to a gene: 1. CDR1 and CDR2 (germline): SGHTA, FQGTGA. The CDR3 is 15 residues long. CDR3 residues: CASSLGTSTYNEQFF. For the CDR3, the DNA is TGTGCCAGCAGCTTAGGGACTAGCACCTACAATGAGCAGTTCTTC.

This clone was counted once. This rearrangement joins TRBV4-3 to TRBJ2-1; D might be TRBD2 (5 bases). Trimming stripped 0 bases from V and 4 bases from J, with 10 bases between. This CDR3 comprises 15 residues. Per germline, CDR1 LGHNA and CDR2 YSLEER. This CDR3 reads CASSQEFTGYNEQFF. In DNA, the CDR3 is TGCGCCAGCAGCCAAGAATTTACGGGGTACAATGAGCAGTTCTTC.

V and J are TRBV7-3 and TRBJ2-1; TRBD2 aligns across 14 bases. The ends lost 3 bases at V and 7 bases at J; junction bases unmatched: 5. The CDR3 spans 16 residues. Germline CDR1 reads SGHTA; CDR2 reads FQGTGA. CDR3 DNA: TGTGCCAGCAGCTTGACTAGCGGGGGGGCCTTGAATGAGCAGTTCTTC. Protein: CASSLTSGGALNEQFF.

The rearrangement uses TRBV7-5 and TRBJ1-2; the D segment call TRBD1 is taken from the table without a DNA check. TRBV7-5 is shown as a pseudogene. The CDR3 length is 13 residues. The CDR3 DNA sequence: TGTGCCAGGCACAGCTTAGCTAACTATGGCTACACCTTC. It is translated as CARHSLANYGYTF.

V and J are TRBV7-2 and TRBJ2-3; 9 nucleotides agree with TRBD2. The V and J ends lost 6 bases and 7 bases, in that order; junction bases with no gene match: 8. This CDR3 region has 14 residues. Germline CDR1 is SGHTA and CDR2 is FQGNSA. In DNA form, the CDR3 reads TGTGCCAGCAGAGCCGCGGGGGGGACACATACGCAGTATTTT. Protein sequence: CASRAAGGTHTQYF.

Written as DNA, the CDR3 is TGTGCCAGCAGCCTGACAGGGGCTAACTATGGCTACACCTTC. Amino acids: CASSLTGANYGYTF. J is TRBJ1-2 and V is TRBV27; 8 bases line up with TRBD1. Germline V gene sequence: CDR1 MNHEY, CDR2 SMNVEV (reference sequence). The length of the CDR3 is 14 residues. V was clipped by 6 bases and J by 0 bases; unmatched bases: 3.

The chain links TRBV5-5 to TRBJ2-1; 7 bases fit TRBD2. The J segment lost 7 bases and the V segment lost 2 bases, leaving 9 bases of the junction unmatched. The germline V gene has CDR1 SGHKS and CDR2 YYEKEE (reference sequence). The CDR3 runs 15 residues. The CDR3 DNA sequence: TGTGCCAGCAGCTTTCTAGCGGAGAGATTTAATGAGCAGTTCTTC. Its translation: CASSFLAERFNEQFF. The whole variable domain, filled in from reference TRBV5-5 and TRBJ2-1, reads DAGVTQSPTHLIKTRGQQVTLRCSPISGHKSVSWYQQVLGQGPQFIFQYYEKEERGRGNFPDRFSARQFPNYSSELNVNALLLGDSALYLCASSFLAERFNEQFFGPGTRLTVL.

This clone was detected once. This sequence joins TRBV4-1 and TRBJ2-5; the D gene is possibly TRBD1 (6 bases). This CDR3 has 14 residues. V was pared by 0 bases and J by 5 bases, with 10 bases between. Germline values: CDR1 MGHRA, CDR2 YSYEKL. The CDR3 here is CASSQDTGRETQYF. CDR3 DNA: TGCGCCAGCAGCCAAGACACAGGGCGTGAGACCCAGTACTTC.

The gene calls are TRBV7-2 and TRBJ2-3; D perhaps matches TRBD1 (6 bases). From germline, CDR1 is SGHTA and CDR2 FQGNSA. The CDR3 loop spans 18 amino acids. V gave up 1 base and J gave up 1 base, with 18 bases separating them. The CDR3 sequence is CASSLDYPGALGTDTQYF. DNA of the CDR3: TGTGCCAGCAGCTTAGATTATCCAGGGGCCTTGGGCACAGATACGCAGTATTTT.

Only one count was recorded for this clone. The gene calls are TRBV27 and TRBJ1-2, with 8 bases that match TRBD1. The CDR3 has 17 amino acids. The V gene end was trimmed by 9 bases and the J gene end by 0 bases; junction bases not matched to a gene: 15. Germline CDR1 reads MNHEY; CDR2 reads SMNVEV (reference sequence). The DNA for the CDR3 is TGTGCCAGTCCGACACGACAGGGGAGTCGAGCTAACTATGGCTACACCTTC. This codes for CASPTRQGSRANYGYTF.